This TCR beta chain is from a study of control samples from healthy donors and cancer patients. The trim removed 2 bases at V and 9 bases at J, leaving 7 bases unmatched. Germline loops: CDR1 MNHEY, CDR2 SMNVEV (reference sequence). The CDR3 has 14 amino acids. The protocol was immunoSEQ multiplex PCR, while the TCRdb copy is restricted to in-frame clones and leaves out a portion. There are tens of thousands of clones in the sample; 95% occur only once, and about 2.4% lies in the top ten. The chain recombines TRBV27 with TRBJ2-1, with 7 bases matching TRBD1. Sequences were obtained from blood. This sequence was found in a man aged 25-45 years in good health. CDR3 DNA: TGTGCCAGCAGTTTAGCACAGGGGTATACTGAGCAGTTCTTC. Its translation: CASSLAQGYTEQFF.